The 24 T cell receptor beta chains listed next were all sequenced from one sample in a study of T cells in Graves' hyperthyroidism and ophthalmopathy. Using RNA transcripts as the source, TCR beta CDR3 regions were amplified. TCR CDR3 underwent first-round RT-PCR with the HTBI primer set. TCRdb independently ran MiXCR on the multiplex PCR reads; one entry per CDR3 protein. Of approximately 610,000 distinct CDR3 sequences listed, about 15% are singletons. Material for sequencing was blood. All receptors derive from a woman aged 35 to 49 with Graves' ophthalmopathy.

This chain connects TRBV6-1 to TRBJ2-2, with D possibly matching TRBD1 (5 bases). Trimming took 11 bases from V and 6 from J, leaving 10 bases between them. The germline V gene encodes CDR1 MNHNS and CDR2 SASEGT. The CDR3 runs to 11 residues. For the CDR3, the DNA is TGTGCCGGAATCAGGGCCGGGGAGCTGTTTTTT. Translated, it gives CAGIRAGELFF.

This clonotype was counted many times. An end of the junction differs from the germline gene, which may be a read error. V and J are TRBV25-1 and TRBJ2-7, with 8 bases aligning to TRBD1. CDR1 and CDR2 (germline): MGHDK, SYGVNS. The CDR3 sequence is 12 residues long. CDR3 amino acids: CASRDQGAFQYF. The CDR3 nucleotides are TGTGCCAGCAGGGATCAGGGGGCCTTCCAGTACTTT.

This clonotype occurred many times. This chain uses TRBV20-1 with TRBJ2-7, with 8 nucleotides matching TRBD2. The V gene's germline CDR1 is DFQATT and CDR2 SNEGSKA (reference sequence). With V trimmed by 5 bases and J by 6 bases, 9 bases remained unmatched. The CDR3 has 13 residues. The CDR3 protein is CSALREGKVEQYF. DNA for the CDR3: TGCAGTGCTTTACGGGAGGGCAAGGTCGAGCAGTACTTC.

This clonotype was recorded at least ten times. The chain recombines TRBV2 with TRBJ1-5, with a possible D match to TRBD1 (5 bases). Deletions cut 4 bases from V and 3 bases from J, with 13 bases between. Germline V gene lookup returns CDR1 SNHLY and CDR2 FYNNEI. The CDR3 runs 15 residues. The CDR3 region is CASSVQGQDNQPQHF. The DNA for the CDR3 is TGTGCCAGCAGTGTGCAGGGCCAGGACAATCAGCCCCAGCATTTT. Variable domain in full (rest from reference TRBV2 and TRBJ1-5): EPEVTQTPSHQVTQMGQEVILRCVPISNHLYFYWYRQILGQKVEFLVSFYNNEISEKSEIFDDQFSVERPDGSNFTLKIRSTKLEDSAMYFCASSVQGQDNQPQHFGDGTRLSIL.

This clonotype occurred many times. The chain couples TRBV10-3 to TRBJ2-7; D is unresolved. The CDR3 is 12 amino acids. Looked up from germline, CDR1 is ENHRY and CDR2 is SYGVKD. The V and J ends lost 3 bases and 8 bases respectively, with 11 bases between them. The CDR3 loop is CAISDGDGQQYF. The CDR3 DNA reads as TGTGCCATCAGTGACGGAGACGGGCAGCAGTACTTC.

This clonotype appeared a single time. V gene TRBV6-5 combines with J gene TRBJ1-1; D gene ambiguous. The CDR3 is 12 residues long. V lost 4 bases, J lost 10 bases, and 13 bases lay in between. Germline-derived CDR1 and CDR2 are MNHEY and SVGAGI. In DNA form, the CDR3 reads TGTGCCAGCAGTTCCCCCGGTGGTGCAGCTTTCTTT. Translated: CASSSPGGAAFF.

V gene TRBV20-1 combines with J gene TRBJ2-2; D possibly corresponds to TRBD2 (6 bases). Between the trimmed V and J ends, which lost 2 bases and 2 bases, there was a span of 12 bases. Looked up from germline, CDR1 is DFQATT and CDR2 is SNEGSKA (reference sequence). The CDR3 extends over 15 amino acids. The CDR3 region is CSARWGSGNTGELFF. The CDR3, as DNA: TGCAGTGCTAGATGGGGTAGCGGTAACACCGGGGAGCTGTTTTTT.

This clonotype has just a few counts. This chain uses TRBV12-3 or TRBV12-4 with TRBJ2-4, with D unresolved. CDR3 size: 15 residues. Trimming pared 6 bases from V and 0 bases from J, leaving 12 bases between. DNA of the CDR3: TGTGCCAGCAGCCTTGACGGATTAGCCAAAAACATTCAGTACTTC. This encodes CASSLDGLAKNIQYF.

The sample holds a few counts of this clonotype. This rearrangement joins TRBV5-5 to TRBJ1-6; no definite D call. V lost 1 base and J 9 bases, leaving 17 bases between the germline ends. The length of the CDR3 is 16 residues. Germline V gene sequence: CDR1 SGHKS, CDR2 YYEKEE (reference sequence). Here the CDR3 reads CASSLIGPGVGSPLHF. CDR3 sequence (DNA): TGTGCCAGCAGCTTGATCGGACCCGGGGTTGGTTCACCCCTCCACTTT.

This clonotype was counted a few times. V usage is TRBV6-1 and J usage is TRBJ2-5, with 10 nucleotides matching TRBD1. Germline V gives CDR1 MNHNS, CDR2 SASEGT. The junction had 6 bases not matched to a gene; V was cut back by 3 bases and J by 2 bases. The CDR3 extends over 16 amino acids. Written as DNA, the CDR3 is TGTGCCAGCAGTGACTGGGACAGGGGTCCGCAAGAGACCCAGTACTTC. This gives the protein CASSDWDRGPQETQYF.

This clonotype was picked up a small number of times. This chain connects TRBV4-1 to TRBJ2-2; D might be TRBD2 (6 bases). V lost 1 base and J 7 bases, leaving 13 bases between the germline ends. The CDR3 has 15 residues. Germline CDR1 reads MGHRA; CDR2 reads YSYEKL. The CDR3 region is CASSQVTGEIGELFF. The CDR3 DNA reads as TGCGCCAGCAGCCAAGTAACGGGAGAGATCGGGGAGCTGTTTTTT.

The sample holds many counts of this clonotype. The V call is TRBV27, the J call TRBJ1-2; the D is unclear. Trimming removed 10 bases at V and 4 bases at J, with 13 bases between. The germline gives CDR1 MNHEY, CDR2 SMNVEV (reference sequence). The CDR3 sequence is 12 residues long. The CDR3 bases are TGTGCCACCACAGAACCCTCCTATGGCTACACCTTC. Translation: CATTEPSYGYTF.

This clonotype was detected ten times or more. The DNA of the CDR3 is TGTGCCAGCCGCCCCCGGACTAGCAAGGGTTACGAGCAGTACTTC. This gives the protein CASRPRTSKGYEQYF. This chain connects TRBV7-8 to TRBJ2-7, with 8 bases matching TRBD2. After removal of 8 bases from V and 4 bases from J, the junction contained 13 bases not matched to a gene. Germline V lookup: CDR1 SGHVS, CDR2 FQNEAQ. The CDR3 consists of 15 residues.

This clonotype was counted at least ten times. The rearrangement joins TRBV28 to TRBJ1-2; 10 bases are shared with TRBD1. The germline gives CDR1 MDHEN, CDR2 SYDVKM. The CDR3 spans 14 residues. V trimming: 3 bases; J trimming: 5 bases; junction bases outside the gene matches: 3. The CDR3 bases are TGTGCCAGCAGTTTCCGGGACAGGGGTTATGGCTACACCTTC. Its translation: CASSFRDRGYGYTF.

This clonotype was recorded at least ten times. V gene TRBV6-2 or TRBV6-3 combines with J gene TRBJ1-5; 10 bases map to TRBD1. V shed 5 bases, J shed 6 bases, and the junction held 7 bases outside the gene matches. Germline CDR1 reads MNHEY; CDR2 reads SVGEGT. The CDR3 totals 15 residues. This CDR3 is CASSQETGGSQPQHF. CDR3 sequence (DNA): TGTGCCAGCAGTCAAGAGACAGGGGGCTCTCAGCCCCAGCATTTT.

This clonotype was recorded a few times. This chain uses TRBV11-2 with TRBJ2-5, with 10 bases matching TRBD2. This CDR3 region has 16 residues. With 1 base clipped from V and 4 bases from J, the junction kept 6 bases outside the gene matches. CDR1 and CDR2 (germline): SGHAT, FQNNGV. This CDR3 reads CASSLGGSGGRETQYF. CDR3 nucleotide sequence: TGTGCCAGCAGCTTAGGCGGTAGCGGGGGGCGAGAGACCCAGTACTTC. Variable domain in full (rest from reference TRBV11-2 and TRBJ2-5): EAGVAQSPRYKIIEKRQSVAFWCNPISGHATLYWYQQILGQGPKLLIQFQNNGVVDDSQLPKDRFSAERLKGVDSTLKIQPAKLEDSAVYLCASSLGGSGGRETQYFGPGTRLLVL.

Ten or more counts support this clonotype. The genes are TRBV19 and TRBJ1-2; 7 positions match TRBD1. CDR1 LNHDA and CDR2 SQIVND come from the germline V gene (reference sequence). The CDR3 length is 13 residues. J gave up 5 bases and V 3 bases, and 3 bases lay outside the gene matches. The CDR3 is CASSMTGPYGYTF. The CDR3 DNA reads as TGTGCCAGTAGTATGACAGGGCCTTATGGCTACACCTTC.

This clonotype was seen only a few times. Possible read error: a much larger clone is one base away. The chain recombines TRBV20-1 with TRBJ1-5, with TRBD1 identical over 7 bases. This CDR3 is 12 amino acids long. CDR1 is DFQATT, CDR2 SNEGSKA, per germline (reference sequence). Losses at the gene ends were 6 bases for V and 4 bases for J; bases not matched to a gene: 3. The CDR3 loop is CSAPTGNQPQHF. CDR3 sequence (DNA): TGCAGTGCGCCGACAGGGAATCAGCCCCAGCATTTT.

The chain joins TRBV6-2 or TRBV6-3 to TRBJ2-5; D may be TRBD2 (6 bases). The CDR3 length is 13 residues. Germline loops: CDR1 MNHEY, CDR2 SVGEGT. V gave up 4 bases and J gave up 4 bases, with 10 bases separating them. For the CDR3, the DNA is TGTGCCAGCAGTTGGAAAGCGGGAGAGACCCAGTACTTC. Protein sequence: CASSWKAGETQYF.

In its sample, this clonotype was seen many times. This chain links TRBV29-1 with TRBJ2-5, with 7 nucleotides matching TRBD1. The length of the CDR3 is 13 residues. V lost 6 bases, J lost 4 bases, and 8 bases stayed unmatched. The germline gives CDR1 SQVTM, CDR2 ANQGSEA. CDR3 sequence reads: CSVATGVGETQYF. CDR3 bases: TGCAGCGTAGCAACAGGGGTAGGAGAGACCCAGTACTTC.

This clonotype came up many times. The rearrangement links TRBV7-9 to TRBJ1-1, with no clear D. Germline loops: CDR1 SEHNR, CDR2 FQNEAQ (reference sequence). CDR3 size: 14 residues. V lost 5 bases and J lost 2, with 12 bases in between. In DNA form, the CDR3 reads TGTGCCAGCAGCCCTACTTATCCCAACACTGAAGCTTTCTTT. Translated: CASSPTYPNTEAFF. The entire variable domain, with the rest obtained from reference TRBV7-9 and TRBJ1-1, is as follows: DTGVSQNPRHKITKRGQNVTFRCDPISEHNRLYWYRQTLGQGPEFLTYFQNEAQLEKSRLLSDRFSAERPKGSFSTLEIQRTEQGDSAMYLCASSPTYPNTEAFFGQGTRLTVV.

This clonotype was seen at least ten times. V usage is TRBV19 and J usage is TRBJ2-7; tentatively, D is TRBD1 or TRBD2 (5 bases each). Trimming took 3 bases from V and 0 from J, leaving 12 bases between them. Germline CDR1 and CDR2: LNHDA and SQIVND (reference sequence). This CDR3 contains 15 residues. CDR3 sequence (DNA): TGTGCCAGTAGTATGGGGGTTTGGAGCTCCTACGAGCAGTACTTC. Its translation: CASSMGVWSSYEQYF.

Ten or more counts support this clonotype. The chain is built from TRBV11-2 and TRBJ2-5; weak D call: TRBD2 (7 bases). The CDR3 extends over 16 amino acids. Deletions cut 1 base from V and 2 bases from J, with 14 bases between. Germline CDR1 reads SGHAT; CDR2 reads FQNNGV. The CDR3 loop is CASSLGWGGQQETQYF. CDR3 coding DNA: TGTGCCAGCAGCTTAGGTTGGGGGGGACAACAAGAGACCCAGTACTTC.

This clonotype occurred many times. The chain combines TRBV20-1 with TRBJ1-1; D gene ambiguous. V was cut by 6 bases and J by 5 bases, with 7 bases left in between. The CDR3 runs 10 residues. Germline V gene data show CDR1 as DFQATT and CDR2 as SNEGSKA (reference sequence). CDR3 loop: CSALGTEAFF. The DNA of the CDR3 is TGCAGTGCCCTCGGAACTGAAGCTTTCTTT.